Listed here are 16 T cell receptor beta chains from one sample, sequenced in a study of Graves' ophthalmopathy and Graves' hyperthyroidism (dated by TCRdb to 2017 to 2018). Sequencer: Illumina HiSeq 2000. TCR beta CDR3 regions were amplified from RNA transcripts for repertoire sequencing. The first round was an RT-PCR using HTBI primers with the Qiagen OneStep RT-PCR kit, and this first round was followed by a second-round multiplex PCR, then size selection and purification. The public reads were run again by TCRdb, first through fastp at Q25 and then through MiXCR, and only productive beta chains were kept. Each record represents a unique CDR3 protein, reported with the most common genes and DNA among its rows. A total of hundreds of thousands of distinct CDR3 sequences appear in this sample, under 50% of them only once. More than 2.5% of the sample lies in the top ten. The specimen sequenced was peripheral blood. Receptors originate from an adult man with Graves' ophthalmopathy.

There are many counts of this clonotype. The V and J genes are TRBV2 and TRBJ2-7, with a tentative D call TRBD1 (6 bases). The germline V gene has CDR1 SNHLY and CDR2 FYNNEI. Trimming stripped 4 bases from V and 4 bases from J, with 14 bases between. This CDR3 region has 14 residues. The CDR3 sequence is CASSVERGNYEQYF. The CDR3 nucleotides read TGTGCCAGCAGTGTAGAAAGGGGGAATTACGAGCAGTACTTC.

This clonotype was counted ten times or more. The chain carries TRBV2 and TRBJ1-3; D is unclear. The V end lost 1 base, the J end lost 6 bases, and 7 bases lay between the germline ends. The CDR3 is 13 amino acids. Per germline, CDR1 SNHLY and CDR2 FYNNEI. This CDR3 reads CASSEGTQNTIYF. CDR3 coding DNA: TGTGCCAGCAGTGAAGGCACCCAAAACACCATATATTTT. Full variable domain (outside the CDR3, taken from reference TRBV2 and TRBJ1-3): EPEVTQTPSHQVTQMGQEVILRCVPISNHLYFYWYRQILGQKVEFLVSFYNNEISEKSEIFDDQFSVERPDGSNFTLKIRSTKLEDSAMYFCASSEGTQNTIYFGEGSWLTVV.

The rearrangement links TRBV29-1 to TRBJ1-2; tentatively, D is TRBD1 (6 bases). There are 12 residues in the CDR3. The V and J ends lost 8 bases and 7 bases respectively, with 17 bases between them. Germline V gene sequence: CDR1 SQVTM, CDR2 ANQGSEA. The CDR3 bases are TGCAGCAGTGAGATAGGGGGAGGTGGCTACACCTTC. It specifies CSSEIGGGGYTF.

This clonotype is a singleton in its sample. Mismatch with germline at one junction end may stem from a read error. The V gene is TRBV10-3, the J gene TRBJ2-6, with D possibly being TRBD1 (7 bases). Looked up from germline, CDR1 is ENHRY and CDR2 is SYGVKD. This CDR3 is 12 amino acids long. The chain's CDR3 is CASGGTANTEAF. The CDR3 DNA sequence: TGTGCCTCGGGCGGGACAGCGAACACTGAAGCTTTC.

V is TRBV11-3 and J is TRBJ1-1, with D perhaps TRBD1 (5 bases). V gave up 1 base and J gave up 5 bases, with 23 bases separating them. Germline CDR1 reads SGHNT; CDR2 reads YENEEA. CDR3 length: 18 residues. CDR3 DNA: TGTGCCAGCAGCTTAGGGGCCTTCGCCGGCGAGGGGAAAACTGAAGCTTTCTTT. This gives the protein CASSLGAFAGEGKTEAFF.

The chain couples TRBV6-6 to TRBJ1-4; D possibly corresponds to TRBD1 (5 bases). This CDR3 has 13 residues. V was trimmed by 6 bases and J by 8 bases, leaving 13 bases between them. Germline V gene lookup returns CDR1 MNHNY and CDR2 SVGAGI (reference sequence). CDR3 region: CASSQGRREKLFF. The CDR3 DNA reads TGTGCCAGCAGCCAGGGAAGGCGCGAAAAACTGTTTTTT.

This clonotype was found many times. The J gene is TRBJ1-5, the V gene TRBV24-1; D gene uncertain. Trimming shortened V by 7 bases and J by 0 bases, and 6 bases separated the two germline ends. The CDR3 length is 13 residues. CDR1 KGHDR and CDR2 SFDVKD come from the germline V gene. CDR3 sequence reads: CATRGSSNQPQHF. In DNA, the CDR3 is TGTGCCACCAGGGGAAGTAGCAATCAGCCCCAGCATTTT.

The chain uses TRBV12-5 and TRBJ1-4; D not certain. The CDR3 extends over 14 amino acids. Germline V gene sequence: CDR1 LGHNT, CDR2 FRNRAP. Trimming stripped 7 bases from V and 4 bases from J, with 13 bases between. The CDR3 sequence is CASAPGRNNEKLFF. CDR3 DNA: TGTGCTAGTGCCCCGGGCAGGAATAATGAAAAACTGTTTTTT. The variable domain in full, with the rest retrieved from reference TRBV12-5 and TRBJ1-4, is DARVTQTPRHKVTEMGQEVTMRCQPILGHNTVFWYRQTMMQGLELLAYFRNRAPLDDSGMPKDRFSAEMPDATLATLKIQPSEPRDSAVYFCASAPGRNNEKLFFGSGTQLSVL.

This clonotype showed up many times. This chain links TRBV29-1 with TRBJ2-2; 8 nucleotides agree with TRBD1. The CDR3 loop spans 14 amino acids. V gave up 5 bases and J gave up 1 base; unmatched junction bases: 3. CDR1 and CDR2 (germline): SQVTM, ANQGSEA. The CDR3 DNA reads TGCAGCGTTACGGGACAGGTGAACACCGGGGAGCTGTTTTTT. The encoded protein is CSVTGQVNTGELFF.

The chain links TRBV10-3 to TRBJ2-7; the D is unclear. The J call may be mistaken, given a closer DNA end match to TRBJ1-2. CDR1 ENHRY and CDR2 SYGVKD come from the germline V gene. The CDR3 totals 15 residues. CDR3 loop: CAISSLGGSTYGYTF. For the CDR3, the DNA is TGTGCCATCAGTTCATTGGGCGGGAGCACCTATGGCTACACCTTC.

The table lists this clonotype with a few counts. This chain connects TRBV12-3 or TRBV12-4 to TRBJ2-2; no firm D call. The V end lost 1 base, the J end lost 3 bases, and 6 bases lay between the germline ends. The CDR3 is 14 residues long. CDR3 nucleotides: TGTGCCAGCAGTTTAGACAGTTACACCGGGGAGCTGTTTTTT. Translating it yields CASSLDSYTGELFF.

In this sample, this clonotype turned up many times. The rearrangement links TRBV5-1 to TRBJ1-5; a possible D gene is TRBD1 (6 bases). This CDR3 comprises 14 residues. Looked up from germline, CDR1 is SGHRS and CDR2 is YFSETQ. V was trimmed by 5 bases and J by 4 bases, leaving 13 bases between them. CDR3 in DNA: TGCGCCAGCAGTGCAGGGGTCGGGAATCAGCCCCAGCATTTT. Protein: CASSAGVGNQPQHF. Based on the CDR3 plus reference TRBV5-1 and TRBJ1-5, the full variable domain is KAGVTQTPRYLIKTRGQQVTLSCSPISGHRSVSWYQQTPGQGLQFLFEYFSETQRNKGNFPGRFSGRQFSNSRSEMNVSTLELGDSALYLCASSAGVGNQPQHFGDGTRLSIL.

This clonotype has only a few counts. V usage is TRBV9 and J usage is TRBJ2-2, with unresolved D. CDR1 SGDLS and CDR2 YYNGEE come from the germline V gene. The CDR3 is made up of 13 amino acids. V lost 0 bases, J lost 7 bases, and 7 bases lay in between. CDR3 in amino acids: CASSVEAVGELFF. CDR3 DNA sequence: TGTGCCAGCAGCGTAGAGGCGGTCGGGGAGCTGTTTTTT. The variable domain in full, completed from reference TRBV9 and TRBJ2-2, reads DSGVTQTPKHLITATGQRVTLRCSPRSGDLSVYWYQQSLDQGLQFLIQYYNGEERAKGNILERFSAQQFPDLHSELNLSSLELGDSALYFCASSVEAVGELFFGEGSRLTVL.

CDR3 protein: CAGSPAGFMNTEAFF. The CDR3 DNA sequence: TGTGCCGGTAGCCCGGCAGGGTTCATGAACACTGAAGCTTTCTTT. The chain recombines TRBV9 with TRBJ1-1; perhaps TRBD1 as D (5 bases). Trimming took 10 bases from V and 0 from J, leaving 19 bases between them. CDR1 is SGDLS and CDR2 is YYNGEE in the germline V gene. This CDR3 contains 15 residues. The whole variable domain, filled in from reference TRBV9 and TRBJ1-1, reads DSGVTQTPKHLITATGQRVTLRCSPRSGDLSVYWYQQSLDQGLQFLIQYYNGEERAKGNILERFSAQQFPDLHSELNLSSLELGDSALYFCAGSPAGFMNTEAFFGQGTRLTVV.

In this sample, this clonotype turned up many times. The rearrangement uses TRBV12-3 or TRBV12-4 and TRBJ1-4; D is unresolved. The V end lost 3 bases, the J end lost 12 bases, and 11 bases lay between the germline ends. This CDR3 comprises 12 residues. DNA of the CDR3: TGTGCCAGCAGTTTCGCCGGGAGGGAACTGTTTTTT. It codes for CASSFAGRELFF.

The rearrangement joins TRBV24-1 to TRBJ2-5; 9 bases are a match to TRBD1. V gave up 4 bases and J gave up 11 bases; unmatched junction bases: 10. Per the germline V gene, CDR1 is KGHDR and CDR2 is SFDVKD. This CDR3 is 14 amino acids long. The CDR3, as DNA: TGTGCCACCAGTGACCGGGGACAGGGCAATGAGCAGTACTTC. Its translation is CATSDRGQGNEQYF.